This T cell receptor beta chain was found in a study of T cell responses to AZD1222 COVID-19 vaccine. Some clones are missing from TCRdb's copy, which holds only in-frame ones; the method was immunoSEQ multiplex PCR. This table holds about 110,000 clones, roughly 88% found once. This CDR3 has 19 amino acids. Germline V CDR1 and CDR2: SGHTA, FQGTGA. V lost 0 bases, J lost 0 bases, and 10 bases stayed unmatched. J is TRBJ2-1 and V is TRBV7-3; 8 nucleotides match TRBD2. This specimen consisted of peripheral blood, obtained on day 0 of AZD1222 vaccination. This TCR was sampled from an adult in good health. The CDR3 region has the DNA TGTGCCAGCAGCTTAACGGGGTGGTTAGCGGGGATCTCCTACAATGAGCAGTTCTTC. It translates to CASSLTGWLAGISYNEQFF.